This TCR beta chain was profiled in a study of blood T cell repertoires in COVID-19 (dated by TCRdb to 2020 to 2021). With respect to the entire study: Samples from collaborators originated in the United States, Italy and Spain and spanned both the acute and convalescent phases of COVID-19. The prospective study material was composed of cDNA or gDNA derived from T cells, B-cell-depleted T cells, or PBMCs. Deeply sampled blood TCRbeta repertoires from subjects exposed to, actively infected with, or recovered from COVID-19 were included in the dataset. The repertoires were released in a freely available public database intended as a resource for research on the immune response to SARS-CoV-2. Samples were obtained from the ongoing ImmuneRACE study (first 160 participants) and from over a thousand subjects provided by 6 global collaborators. Nearly every sample came with metadata listing a de-identified subject ID, COVID-19 status, age in years and sex. Where available, HLA class I and class II types were obtained from metadata supplied by the sample provider rather than from assay-based typing. Overall results and qualifications from the work: The quantity of clinical and demographic metadata differed by source and by participant and was supplied without curation.

The immunoSEQ Assay, a bias-controlled multiplex PCR, was used to amplify TCRbeta CDR3 regions from genomic DNA. In the original analysis: The number of nucleated cells in each sample was estimated by amplification of reference gene primers within the assay. To quantify the absolute abundance of each unique TCRbeta CDR3 rearrangement, sequence reads were collapsed and filtered. For each sample, productive Simpson clonality was calculated as the square root of Simpson's diversity index across productive rearrangements. TCRdb's version of the immuneACCESS table is confined to in-frame rearrangements and falls short of the full clone set. An unresolved V gene accounts for under half of the shortfall where checked; the remainder is of unknown origin. D and trimming were read from the DNA, whereas the V and J calls and clone size are those reported in that table. The sample table shows approximately 350,000 clones, and roughly 90% are seen once. The ten largest clones take up 0.95% to 1.5% of the sample.

Trimming at the junction amounts to 1 base on V and 0 bases on J, and the germline ends lie 9 bases apart. Counted from cysteine to phenylalanine, this CDR3 has 15 amino acids. Just the 45-base CDR3 DNA is kept, in frame starting at base 1. CDR1 and CDR2 (MNHEY, SMNVEV) derive from the germline V gene (reference sequence). Each collaborating institution followed its own protocols to collect whole blood in K2EDTA tubes. Collaborator samples were shipped for TCRbeta analysis as frozen whole blood, isolated PBMCs, or DNA extracted from either sample type. Note on this clone: The target of this receptor is not known. No clone much larger than this one lies a single base away; base qualities are absent.

The chain couples TRBV27 to TRBJ1-1; TRBD1 is a possible D gene, resting on 6 matching bases. Source material: peripheral blood. This TCR came from a man between 35 and 55 years old with acute or convalescent COVID-19. The CDR3 has the sequence CASSLYRDMNTEAFF. The sequence in DNA is TGTGCCAGCAGTTTATACAGGGATATGAACACTGAAGCTTTCTTT.